The entry below describes one TCR beta chain. Antigen: not known. A single base separates this from a much larger clone, so it may be a read error. These data come from a study of glioma-infiltrating T cells. Across the whole study: Glioma patients had dexamethasone for six or fewer days before surgery. Blood libraries targeted roughly 4.5- to 10-fold coverage of 850,000 to 1,000,000 T cells. Findings and limits, study-wide: Only very few CDR3 sequences appeared in both tissue and blood. Patients with low tissue-blood divergence carried a signature set of shared blood CDR3 motifs.

Amplification of TCR alpha and beta CDR3 regions from RNA used iRepertoire nested multiplex PCR. TCRdb fed the multiplex PCR reads into MiXCR, producing one record per CDR3 protein. The sample includes 300,000 to 450,000 distinct CDR3 sequences, around 38% seen only once; the top ten take around 12%. This sequence originates from a human donor with low-grade glioma or glioblastoma, undergoing nonglioma brain surgery, or in good health (not recorded which). Sequences were obtained from glioma tissue, nonneoplastic brain tissue, or PBMCs (not recorded which).

The CDR3 DNA follows: TGTGCCATCAGTCAAGGGGGGACCAACTATGGCTACACCTTC. It codes for CAISQGGTNYGYTF. The rearrangement joins TRBV10-3 to TRBJ1-2, with D perhaps TRBD1 (6 bases). From germline, CDR1 is ENHRY and CDR2 SYGVKD. V lost 5 bases to trimming and J lost 2 bases, with 12 bases between them. The CDR3 is 14 amino acids.